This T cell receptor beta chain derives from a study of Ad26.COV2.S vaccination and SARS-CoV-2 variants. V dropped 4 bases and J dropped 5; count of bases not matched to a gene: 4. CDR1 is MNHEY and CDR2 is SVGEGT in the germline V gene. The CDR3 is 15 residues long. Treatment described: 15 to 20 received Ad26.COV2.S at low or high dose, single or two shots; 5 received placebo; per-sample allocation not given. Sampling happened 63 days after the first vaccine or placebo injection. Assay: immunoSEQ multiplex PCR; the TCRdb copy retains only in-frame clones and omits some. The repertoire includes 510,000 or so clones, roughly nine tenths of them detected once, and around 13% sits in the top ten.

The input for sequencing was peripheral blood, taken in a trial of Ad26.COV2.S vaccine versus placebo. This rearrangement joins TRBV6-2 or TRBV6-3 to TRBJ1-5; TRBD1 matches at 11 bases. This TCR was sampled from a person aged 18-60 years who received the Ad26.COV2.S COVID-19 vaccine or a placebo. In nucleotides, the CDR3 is TGTGCCAGCAGTTCGGGACAGGGGGTTGATCAGCCCCAGCATTTT. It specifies CASSSGQGVDQPQHF.